The 8 T cell receptor beta chains below were found in one sample sequenced in a study of CD8 T cells in ankylosing spondylitis. Via MiXCR, TCRdb re-called the 5' RACE reads, giving one row per CDR3 protein. The table has some 270,000 distinct CDR3 sequences, roughly 32% seen once. The sample comprised blood, either unsorted or a sorted T cell fraction (not recorded which). These receptors originate from a male donor with ankylosing spondylitis or in good health (not recorded which).

This rearrangement joins TRBV5-1 to TRBJ1-2; D is perhaps TRBD1 (6 bases). The CDR3 runs 15 residues. Trimming shortened V by 0 bases and J by 3 bases, and 12 bases separated the two germline ends. Germline V gene data show CDR1 as SGHRS and CDR2 as YFSETQ. The CDR3 sequence is CASSLVAGEDYGYTF. In DNA, the CDR3 is TGCGCCAGCAGCTTGGTGGCAGGGGAGGACTATGGCTACACCTTC.

The genes are TRBV20-1 and TRBJ1-6; 9 bases agree with TRBD1. Unmatched junction bases numbered 0, after V lost 3 bases and J lost 6 bases. The CDR3 has 13 amino acids. Per the germline V gene, CDR1 is DFQATT and CDR2 is SNEGSKA (reference sequence). The CDR3 spells CSARGQGNSPLHF. The CDR3 nucleotides read TGCAGTGCTAGGGGACAGGGTAATTCACCCCTCCACTTT.

The genes are TRBV6-1 and TRBJ1-2; 7 nucleotides match TRBD1. The CDR3 runs 14 residues. The junction had 5 bases not matched to a gene; V was cut back by 3 bases and J by 4 bases. Germline lookup yields CDR1 MNHNS and CDR2 SASEGT. Written as DNA, the CDR3 is TGTGCCAGCAGTGACGGCAGGGGGGTCTATGGCTACACCTTC. Its translation: CASSDGRGVYGYTF.

Only one count was recorded for this clonotype. This chain connects TRBV5-1 to TRBJ1-1; 7 bases line up with TRBD1. V shed 5 bases, J shed 8 bases, and the junction held 3 bases outside the gene matches. The CDR3 runs 11 residues. Per germline, CDR1 SGHRS and CDR2 YFSETQ. The CDR3 nucleotides read TGCGCCAGCAGGGACAGGTCAGAAGCTTTCTTT. It is translated as CASRDRSEAFF. The full variable domain, rest sourced from reference TRBV5-1 and TRBJ1-1, is KAGVTQTPRYLIKTRGQQVTLSCSPISGHRSVSWYQQTPGQGLQFLFEYFSETQRNKGNFPGRFSGRQFSNSRSEMNVSTLELGDSALYLCASRDRSEAFFGQGTRLTVV.

The V call is TRBV4-1, the J call TRBJ2-7; tentatively, D is TRBD1 or TRBD2 (6 bases each). Germline CDR1 and CDR2: MGHRA and YSYEKL. The CDR3 contains 16 residues. Deletions cut 1 base from V and 7 bases from J, with 20 bases between. CDR3 nucleotides: TGCGCCAGCAGCCAAGTATGGGGAGGACAGTTAGGGGAGCAGTACTTC. It is translated as CASSQVWGGQLGEQYF.

This clonotype was counted once. One end of the junction does not line up with germline, which may come from a read error. CDR3 nucleotides: TGCAGTGCTAGAGTCCCAGGGTGGTCCTACGAACAGTACTTC. This translates into CSARVPGWSYEQYF. J is TRBJ2-7 and V is TRBV20-1; TRBD1 is a possible D gene (5 bases). Germline CDR1 is DFQATT and CDR2 is SNEGSKA (reference sequence). The CDR3 has 14 residues.

This clonotype appeared a few times. The V call is TRBV6-5, the J call TRBJ2-7, with 7 bases identical to TRBD2. Unmatched junction bases numbered 1, after V lost 2 bases and J lost 3 bases. The CDR3 is 13 amino acids. Germline CDR1 is MNHEY and CDR2 is SVGAGI. This chain's CDR3 is CASSYAGDYEQYF. The CDR3 DNA is TGTGCCAGCAGTTACGCGGGGGACTACGAGCAGTACTTC.

The CDR3 loop is CSARGFREDYEQYF. The CDR3 bases are TGCAGTGCTAGAGGTTTCAGAGAAGACTACGAGCAGTACTTC. The V and J genes are TRBV20-1 and TRBJ2-7; the D is unclear. The ends were cut back, 1 base at V and 3 bases at J, with 13 bases in the middle. CDR3 length: 14 amino acids. The V gene's germline CDR1 is DFQATT and CDR2 SNEGSKA (reference sequence).